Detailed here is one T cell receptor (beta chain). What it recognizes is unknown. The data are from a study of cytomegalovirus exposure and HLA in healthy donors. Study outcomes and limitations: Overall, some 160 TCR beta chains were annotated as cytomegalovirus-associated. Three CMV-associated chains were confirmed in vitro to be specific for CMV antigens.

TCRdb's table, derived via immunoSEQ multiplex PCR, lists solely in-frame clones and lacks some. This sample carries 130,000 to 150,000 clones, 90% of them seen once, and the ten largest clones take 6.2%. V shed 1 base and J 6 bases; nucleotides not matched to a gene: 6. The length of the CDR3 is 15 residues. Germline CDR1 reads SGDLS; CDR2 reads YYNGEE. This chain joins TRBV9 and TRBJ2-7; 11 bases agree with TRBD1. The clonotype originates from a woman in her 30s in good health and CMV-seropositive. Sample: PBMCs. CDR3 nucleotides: TGTGCCAGCAGCGTACAAGGGACAGGGGGAGGCGAGCAGTACTTC. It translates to CASSVQGTGGGEQYF.